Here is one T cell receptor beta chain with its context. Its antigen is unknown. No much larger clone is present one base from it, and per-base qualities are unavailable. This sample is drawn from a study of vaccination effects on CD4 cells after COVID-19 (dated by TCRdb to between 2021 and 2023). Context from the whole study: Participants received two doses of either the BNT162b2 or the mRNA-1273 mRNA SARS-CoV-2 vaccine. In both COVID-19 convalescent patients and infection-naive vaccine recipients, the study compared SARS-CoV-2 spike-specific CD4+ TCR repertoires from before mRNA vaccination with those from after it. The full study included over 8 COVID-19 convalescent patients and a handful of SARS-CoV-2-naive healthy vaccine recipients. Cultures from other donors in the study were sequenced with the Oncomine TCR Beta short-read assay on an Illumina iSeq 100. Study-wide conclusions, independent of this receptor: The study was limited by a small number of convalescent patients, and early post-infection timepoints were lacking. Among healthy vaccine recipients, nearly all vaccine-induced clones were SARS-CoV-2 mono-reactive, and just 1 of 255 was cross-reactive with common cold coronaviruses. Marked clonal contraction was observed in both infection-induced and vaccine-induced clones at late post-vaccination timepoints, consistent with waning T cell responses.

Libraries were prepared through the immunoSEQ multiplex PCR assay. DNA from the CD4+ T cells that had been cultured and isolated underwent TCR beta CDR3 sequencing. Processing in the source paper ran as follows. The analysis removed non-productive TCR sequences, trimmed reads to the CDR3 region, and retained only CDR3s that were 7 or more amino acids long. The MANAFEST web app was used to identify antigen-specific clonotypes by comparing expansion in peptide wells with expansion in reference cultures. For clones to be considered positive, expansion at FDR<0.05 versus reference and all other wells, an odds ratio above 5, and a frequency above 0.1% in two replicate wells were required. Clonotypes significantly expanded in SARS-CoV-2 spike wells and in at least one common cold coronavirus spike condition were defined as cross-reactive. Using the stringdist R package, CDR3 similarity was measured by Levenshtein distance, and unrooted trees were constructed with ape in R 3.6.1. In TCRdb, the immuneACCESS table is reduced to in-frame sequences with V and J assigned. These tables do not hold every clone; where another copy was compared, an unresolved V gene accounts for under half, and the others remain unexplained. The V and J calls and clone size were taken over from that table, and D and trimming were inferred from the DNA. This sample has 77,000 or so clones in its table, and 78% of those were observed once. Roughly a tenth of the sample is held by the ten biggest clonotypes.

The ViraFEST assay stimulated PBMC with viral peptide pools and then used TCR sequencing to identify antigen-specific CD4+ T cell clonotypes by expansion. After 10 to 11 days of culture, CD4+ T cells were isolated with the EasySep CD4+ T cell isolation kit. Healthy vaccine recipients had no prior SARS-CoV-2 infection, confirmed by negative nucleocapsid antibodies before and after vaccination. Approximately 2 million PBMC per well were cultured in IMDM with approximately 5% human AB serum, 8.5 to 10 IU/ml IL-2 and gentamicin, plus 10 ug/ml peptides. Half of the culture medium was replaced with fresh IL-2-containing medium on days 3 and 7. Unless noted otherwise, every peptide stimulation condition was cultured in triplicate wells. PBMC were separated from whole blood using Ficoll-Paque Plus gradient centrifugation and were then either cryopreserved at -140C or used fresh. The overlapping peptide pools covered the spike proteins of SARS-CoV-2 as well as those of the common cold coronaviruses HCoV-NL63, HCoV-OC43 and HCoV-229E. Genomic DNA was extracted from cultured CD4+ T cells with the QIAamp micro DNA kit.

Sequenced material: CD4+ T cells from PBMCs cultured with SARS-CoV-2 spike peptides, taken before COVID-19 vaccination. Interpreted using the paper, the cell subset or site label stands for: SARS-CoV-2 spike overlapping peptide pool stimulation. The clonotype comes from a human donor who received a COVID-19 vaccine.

The CDR3 is CASNGRGYNYGYTF. The DNA reads TGTGCCAGTAATGGTCGGGGGTATAACTATGGCTACACCTTC. This receptor chain uses TRBV19 and TRBJ1-2, and perhaps TRBD1 as D gene, on 5 matching bases. The trim is 7 bases for V and 1 base for J, with a gap of 13 bases between the germline ends. The CDR3 spans 14 residues, from the cysteine through the phenylalanine. The CDR3 DNA has 42 bases and is translated from base 1. CDR1 and CDR2 (LNHDA, SQIVND) derive from the germline V gene (reference sequence). Beyond the CDR3, the reference TRBV19 and TRBJ1-2 genes provide the residues; the full variable domain reads: DGGITQSPKYLFRKEGQNVTLSCEQNLNHDAMYWYRQDPGQGLRLIYYSQIVNDFQKGDIAEGYSVSREKKESFPLTVTSAQKNPTAFYLCASNGRGYNYGYTFGSGTRLTVV.